Detailed here is one TCR beta chain. The authors' processing: Amplification with reference gene primers provided the estimates of nucleated cell counts. The table came from immunoSEQ multiplex PCR; TCRdb's copy has only in-frame clones and leaves some out. That table furnishes V, J and clone size, whereas the DNA furnished D and trimming. The sample contains about 160,000 clones, about four fifths of which appear only once. This sample was taken from a study of blood T cell repertoires in COVID-19. Study at large: Researchers got acute and convalescent COVID-19 samples from the United States, Italy and Spain.

The CDR3 loop spans 17 amino acids. V lost 1 base to trimming and J lost 1 base; unmatched junction nucleotides: 6. Germline assignment: CDR1 ENHRY and CDR2 SYGVKD. The source is a man between 60 and 70 years old who had recovered from COVID-19. Sequencing was done on a sample of PBMCs or T cells enriched from blood (not recorded which). The V gene is TRBV10-3, the J gene TRBJ2-2, with 7 bases aligning to TRBD1. The CDR3 protein is CAISELQGTVNTGELFF. CDR3 bases: TGTGCCATCAGTGAGTTGCAAGGGACAGTGAACACCGGGGAGCTGTTTTTT.